This T cell receptor (beta chain) was identified during a study of cytomegalovirus exposure and HLA in healthy donors (dated by TCRdb to the late 2010s). Study-wide context: In an earlier analysis of fewer than 750 of the donors, 250 to 300 Gb of sequence data and 117 million unique TCR beta sequences from 150 million to 200 million T cells were reported. The study combined high-throughput TCR immunosequencing, statistical association of individual TCRs with disease status, and machine learning to predict cytomegalovirus infection status. A separate validation cohort of approximately 130 different subjects was used in addition to the 666-subject first cohort. Four to six DR-DQ haplotypes were handled as single units for association and clustering, since linkage in the cohort was strong. Every discovery cohort repertoire had been produced on one sequencing platform. An earlier analysis of 587 of the donors used high-throughput TCR beta sequencing to judge whether each TCR beta V gene segment behaved as functional or pseudogenic. Of the approximately 400 genotyped donors, over 65% fell in the genetic ancestry cluster associated with self-reported Caucasian donors. An early release that covered roughly 600 HLA-typed donors contained approximately 300 gigabases of sequencing data and roughly 84 million unique TCR sequences. Among roughly 370 genotyped donors of the cohort, an average of around 240,000 unique TCR beta nucleotide sequences were sequenced per donor, roughly 20% of them non-productive. Donor age, sex, ethnicity and CMV serostatus were compiled together with the repertoire data. Typing coverage differed by locus: A, B, C, DRB1 and DQB1 were typed in about 620-640 donors, DQA1 in 522, DPA1 in around 600, and DPB1 in approximately 450. Both class I and class II loci were covered by HLA typing, at four-digit resolution. The later analysis used no new phenotypic data to find candidate immune exposures, relying instead on TCR beta sequences and their occurrence across donors. A later genetic analysis took genome-wide SNP genotypes for 398 of the 666 donors and used that subset as a discovery cohort. The study aimed to test whether cataloging public T cell receptors could reveal signatures of past pathogen exposure. A later analysis re-analyzed previously published TCR beta repertoires from 600 to 850 donors and added high-resolution HLA genotyping to study TCR occurrence patterns. The T cell repertoires of 666 subjects were profiled by immunosequencing and related to cytomegalovirus serostatus.

In total, approximately 610 healthy bone marrow donors made up the cohort. At the time of sampling, every cohort member was nominally healthy, though immune exposures that went unrecorded were likely present. The donor tested CMV seropositive and was one of the 289 seropositive cohort members. Each donor provided a peripheral blood sample, and peripheral blood mononuclear cells were used for TCR beta sequencing. The Qiagen DNeasy Blood Extraction Kit was used to extract genomic DNA from the blood cell samples. The germline V end is reduced by 5 bases and the J end by 7 bases; junction bases left unmatched: 6. The germline V gene sets CDR1 to MRHNA and CDR2 to SNTAGT. Including cysteine and phenylalanine, the CDR3 has 14 amino acids. The retained sequence is limited to the CDR3, 42 bases, with the frame set at the first base. Receptor amplification or capture employed the immunoSEQ multiplex PCR assay. A mixture of 60 forward primers for TCR Vbeta segments and 13 reverse primers for TCR Jbeta segments was used in the multiplex PCR. The CDR3 region of rearranged TCR beta genes was amplified from genomic DNA with a multiplex PCR assay. The amplified TCR beta libraries were sequenced on the Illumina HiSeq System as 87-base-pair reads. As for the authors' bioinformatics: Across the roughly 700 repertoires, a later analysis counted 60 million to 90 million unique TCR beta chains, some 11 million of which were shared by at least two donors. To remove PCR and sequencing errors, raw reads were error-corrected and collapsed into unique sequences using a nearest-neighbor algorithm that merged closely related sequences. CDR3 sequences were aligned to IMGT reference sequences to assign V, D and J gene segments. For a sequence to be retained, a match of at least six nucleotides was required to both a V gene segment and a J gene segment. Rearrangements were called productive when the CDR3 lacked stop codons and stayed in frame with V and J; all others were non-productive. Following IMGT convention, CDR3 was defined as the stretch from the second conserved V-encoded cysteine up to the conserved J-encoded phenylalanine. The earlier analysis of some 540 of the donors excluded any sequence lacking an unambiguous match to a single V gene segment. An earlier analysis of several hundred of the donors called V segments functional above 56.7% productive rearrangements and segregating when the between-donor standard deviation exceeded 5%. A statistical classification framework was built for diagnosing cytomegalovirus status from the catalog of TCR beta chain sequences. A later analysis assigned V and J genes by comparing TCR nucleotide sequences with IMGT/GENE-DB human TR gene sequences. In a later analysis, CDR3 sequences and most-parsimonious VDJ recombination scenarios were assigned using the TCRdist pipeline. A later analysis defined each TCR beta chain by its CDR3 amino acid sequence plus V-gene family, and excluded reads lacking a unique V-gene family. To address suspected cross-contamination and a sequencing artifact, a later analysis removed approximately 590 highly shared, low-generation-probability nucleotide sequences. In a later analysis, a clonal expansion index was calculated for each public chain from normalized within-repertoire ranks of inferred template counts. In a later analysis, generation probabilities were computed with a VDJ recombination model fitted to out-of-frame rearrangements, and the resulting probabilities were checked against IGoR. Hypergeometric tests were used in a later analysis to score TCR-TCR, TCR-HLA and TCR-CMV co-occurrence, with a repertoire-size bias correction applied to the TCR pairs. False discovery rates were estimated in a later analysis by permuting HLA or CMV assignments 20 times. In a later analysis, co-occurring TCRs were grouped with DBSCAN, and TCRdist sequence similarity was added when clustering was performed within HLA-allele-positive subsets. Co-occurrence clustering excluded repertoires with fewer than 30,000 or more than 120,000 public chains, plus five with anomalous nucleotide sharing. TCRdb carries this immuneACCESS record with in-frame sequences only. Its versions omit some clonotypes, under half of them owing to an unresolved V gene in the studies checked, with the rest unexplained. Clone size and V and J calls were adopted from that table, with D and trimming inferred from the DNA. This sample lists 170,000 or so clones; approximately 78% were detected once. The ten largest clones represent approximately 13% of the sample.

Broader findings and caveats from the paper: In the study, approximately 150 TCR beta chains were listed as associated with cytomegalovirus. In a later genetic analysis, fewer N-insertions in productive TCRs were reported among donors in an Asian-associated ancestry cluster than the 666-donor mean. An earlier analysis of 450 to 750 of the donors showed that most TCR beta V segments appeared in productive rearrangements either about 90% or about 30% of the time, which broadly matched IMGT annotations. Some IMGT-functional V segments, including TRBV6-2 and TRBV6-3, could not be distinguished by the 87-base-pair reads and were therefore excluded. In a later analysis, several top co-occurrence clusters were reported to appear linked to parvovirus B19, influenza, CMV and Epstein-Barr virus. Three of the identified cytomegalovirus-associated TCR beta chains were confirmed in vitro to be specific for cytomegalovirus antigens. In a later analysis, HLA-associated TCR beta chains showed more clonal expansion and lower generation probabilities than non-associated chains that were equally common. In a later analysis, about 16,000 TCR beta sequences were associated with specific HLA alleles at a false discovery rate of 0.05. A further reported finding was that TCR beta sequences accurately predicted the HLA-A and HLA-B alleles for most subjects in the first cohort. An association between a missense DCLRE1C variant and V-gene and J-gene trimming of TCR beta chains was found in a later genetic analysis and replicated in an independent cohort. In a later analysis, the rate of TCR association differed among HLA loci, with DRB1 alleles having the most associated TCRs and HLA-C alleles having the fewest. Most TCR sequences were seen in very few donors, while some public TCRs were found in many individuals. The sequencing pipeline was judged likely to have produced a cluster of highly shared sequence variants as a technical artifact. Sequencing depth was assumed to be roughly uniform across donors in the presence/absence analyses, though that assumption may not hold. About 17 rarely observed V segments, including chromosome 9 orphons, were excluded from the earlier analysis of a few hundred of the donors because counts were too low. When HLA alleles, especially DR and DQ, strongly co-occurred, TCR associations were difficult to assign to individual alleles. The only immune exposure information available for the cohort was CMV serostatus. A later analysis found that most CMV-associated TCR beta chains appeared HLA-restricted, with HLA associations seemingly driven largely by CMV exposure. The classifier was reported to diagnose cytomegalovirus status with high specificity and sensitivity in both the original and validation cohorts. The cohort was sequenced for TCR beta chains only, and without alpha or paired-chain data the features that could be detected were limited. The authors suggested that the approach could potentially be generalized to other disease states and immunological phenotypes. Because some donors lacked HLA typing at each locus, the association tests relied only on the typed subset. Linkage disequilibrium might explain the correlated functional status among segregating V segments, but an unknown experimental factor could not be excluded.

Only one count was recorded for this clone. Its antigen has not been determined. No base qualities exist here, and no much larger clone lies one base off it. In this chain, TRBV6-4 is recombined with TRBJ2-1, with TRBD1 identical over 9 junction bases. This clonotype was sampled from a woman in her 50s in good health and CMV-seropositive. Specimen: PBMCs. The sequence in DNA is TGTGCCAGCAGTCCCGGGACAGGGTCTAATGAGCAGTTCTTC. Its coded protein is CASSPGTGSNEQFF.